This TCR beta chain was recovered during a study of blood T cell repertoires in COVID-19. Study-wide background: Researchers got acute and convalescent COVID-19 samples from the United States, Italy and Spain.

This CDR3 spans 15 amino acids. V dropped 4 bases and J dropped 5; count of bases not matched to a gene: 9. Germline V gene sequence: CDR1 SGHTA, CDR2 FQGTGA. TCRdb's table, derived via immunoSEQ multiplex PCR, lists solely in-frame clones and lacks some. Of about 120,000 clones listed, about two thirds were seen once; the top ten hold about 0.85%. This receptor was obtained from a human donor with acute or convalescent COVID-19. The donor label of this sample is uncertain. Sequencing was performed on peripheral blood. V is TRBV7-3 and J is TRBJ2-5, with 8 bases fitting TRBD2. CDR3 region: CASSSWTSRVETQYF. Here the CDR3 DNA reads TGTGCCAGCAGCTCCTGGACTAGCCGGGTCGAGACCCAGTACTTC.